This note documents a single TCR beta chain sequence. Seattle's enrolled individuals joined amid active infection and were then monitored longitudinally. The CDR3 is 14 residues long. CDR1 and CDR2 (germline): SGDLS, YYNGEE. Losses at the gene ends were 3 bases for V and 6 bases for J; bases not matched to a gene: 4. The data belong to a study of blood T cell repertoires in COVID-19. Sequenced by immunoSEQ multiplex PCR; TCRdb stores in-frame clones only, minus some. The sample has some 130,000 clones; approximately 89% are singletons. This sequence originates from a woman between 70 and 85 years old with COVID-19, enrolled during active disease. This chain uses TRBV9 with TRBJ1-2; the match to TRBD1 covers 11 bases. Sample: peripheral blood. The CDR3 loop is CASSGTGGAHGYTF. In DNA, the CDR3 is TGTGCCAGCAGCGGGACAGGGGGCGCGCATGGCTACACCTTC.